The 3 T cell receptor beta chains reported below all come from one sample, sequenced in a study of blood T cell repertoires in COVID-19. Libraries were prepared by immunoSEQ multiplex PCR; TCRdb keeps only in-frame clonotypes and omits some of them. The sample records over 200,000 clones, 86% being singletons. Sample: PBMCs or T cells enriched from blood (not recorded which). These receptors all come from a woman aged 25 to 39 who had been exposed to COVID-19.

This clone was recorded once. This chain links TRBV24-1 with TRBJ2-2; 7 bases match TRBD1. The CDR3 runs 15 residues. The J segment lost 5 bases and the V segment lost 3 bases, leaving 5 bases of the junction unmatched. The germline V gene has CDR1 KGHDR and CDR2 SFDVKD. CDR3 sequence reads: CATSDLNRGTGELFF. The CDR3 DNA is TGTGCCACCAGTGATCTAAACAGGGGTACCGGGGAGCTGTTTTTT.

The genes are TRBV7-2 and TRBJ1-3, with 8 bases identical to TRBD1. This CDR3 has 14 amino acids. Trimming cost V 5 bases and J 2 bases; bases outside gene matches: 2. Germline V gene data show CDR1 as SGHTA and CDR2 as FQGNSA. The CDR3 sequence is CASSPQGAGNTIYF. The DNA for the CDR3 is TGTGCCAGCAGCCCACAGGGGGCTGGAAACACCATATATTTT.

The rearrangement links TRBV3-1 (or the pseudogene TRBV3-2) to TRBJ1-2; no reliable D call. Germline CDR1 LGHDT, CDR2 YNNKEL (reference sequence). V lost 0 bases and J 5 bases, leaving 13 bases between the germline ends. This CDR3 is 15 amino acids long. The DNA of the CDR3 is TGTGCCAGCAGCCAAGATCCGAACACCGTGTATGGCTACACCTTC. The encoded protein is CASSQDPNTVYGYTF.